The entry below describes one TCR beta chain. This clone was found a few times. Its target antigen remains unknown. Base quality data are lacking; no much larger clone is found one base away. The entry originates in a study of beta chain features in type 1 diabetes (dated by TCRdb to 2017 to 2018). Regarding the study in general: No differences in mean age, gender distribution, total cell number or subset yield were found between patients and healthy donors. A total of some 100,000,000 sorted cells were examined across all samples, and a strong correlation was observed between cell number per subset and RNA yield. Whereas all 30 or so donors provided naive and central memory subsets, regulatory and stem cell-like memory subsets were isolated from just 8 patients and about 8 healthy donors. The study compared TCRB repertoires of sorted circulating CD4+ T cell subsets between recently diagnosed type 1 diabetes patients and matched healthy donors. Paper-wide results and their limitations: HLA sub-analyses involved small numbers of individuals, so any influence of HLA type on TCRB rearrangement remained unresolved. Because cDNA was sequenced instead of genomic DNA, activated cells with high expression could be over-represented, although the groups did not differ in activation or CD3 levels. At VDJ recombination sites, type 1 diabetes patients had fewer insertions and more deleted nucleotides, which implies abnormalities in thymic rearrangement. In all four CD4+ subsets, TCRB CDR3 length was moderately but significantly shorter in type 1 diabetes patients. PCR may preferentially amplify shorter templates, but because patient and control samples were amplified and corrected together, any resulting skew would affect both groups equally. Naive, central memory and regulatory TCRB repertoires appeared to be more similar among patients than among healthy donors.

The germline V gene (reference sequence) sets CDR1 to GTSNPN and CDR2 to SVGIG. V drops 6 bases and J drops 5 bases, leaving 10 bases in between. The CDR3 runs 11 amino acids, cysteine and phenylalanine included. Only the CDR3 part of the read is kept: 33 bases, read in frame from the first base. All of the isolated RNA was reverse transcribed with the High Capacity cDNA Reverse Transcription Kit, so expressed TCRB transcripts were sequenced. Deep immunoSEQ sequencing was applied to naive, central memory and regulatory T cell samples, giving an average of roughly 3.6 million total reads per sample. Sorted cells were lysed in RLT buffer and RNA was extracted with DNase-treated RNeasy Micro or Mini kits, depending on cell number. To prevent cross-contamination, each cell subset was processed individually, whereas patient and healthy donor samples were processed jointly. TCRB sequences were amplified from cDNA with the immunoSEQ multiplex PCR, producing 87-bp fragments spanning the CDR3 region. Sequencing of the amplicons was performed on the Illumina HiSeq platform. In the original analysis: Synthetic template baselines were used to correct PCR bias computationally, reads within Hamming distance 2 were collapsed together, and singletons that could not be merged were discarded. By aligning reads against IMGT, V, D and J genes, CDR3 length, and insertions or deletions at six rearrangement sites were assigned. Within each subset, clonotype counts were normalized to sorted cell number, and only after that were true diversity and Gini coefficients computed with the tcR R package. The overlap coefficient, calculated on TCRB nucleotide sequences, was used to measure repertoire sharing. Drawn from immuneACCESS, this table holds only the in-frame rearrangements with V and J called that TCRdb kept. Clones are partly lost; checked studies trace under half to an unresolved V gene and leave the rest unexplained. V, J and clone size derive from that table, while D and trimming were established from the DNA sequence. In this sample the table shows approximately 170,000 clones, roughly 9% of which occur a single time. 2% to 2.5% of the sample goes to the ten largest clones.

Each donor gave one peripheral blood draw, approximately 0.11 L on average, collected into heparinised tubes. A BD FACSAria II and a panel including CD45RO, CCR7, CD25, CD127, CD95 and CD27 were used to sort naive, central memory, regulatory and stem cell-like memory CD4+ T cells. Every sorted population had a purity above 95%. PBMCs were isolated immediately by Lymphoprep density gradient centrifugation and stained directly without culture. To minimize batch effects, samples were stained and sorted in pairs, one healthy donor with one patient per experiment. This sequence originates from a woman aged 18-30 years in good health. What was sequenced was central memory CD4+ T cells from blood. The V gene is TRBV30 and the J gene is TRBJ1-2, with TRBD1 tentatively as D gene (5 bases match). The DNA reads as follows: TGTGCCTGCCCCGGGGGATATGGCTACACCTTC. Translated, this gives CACPGGYGYTF. When the CDR3 is completed using the reference TRBV30 and TRBJ1-2 genes on either side, the full variable domain is SQTIHQWPATLVQPVGSPLSLECTVEGTSNPNLYWYRQAAGRGLQLLFYSVGIGQISSEVPQNLSASRPQDRQFILSSKKLLLSDSGFYLCACPGGYGYTFGSGTRLTVV.